This TCR beta chain derives from a study of blood T cell repertoires in COVID-19. Germline V gene sequence: CDR1 MNHEY, CDR2 SVGAGI. This CDR3 contains 15 residues. Between the trimmed V and J ends, which lost 4 bases and 2 bases, there was a span of 14 bases. Sequencing used immunoSEQ multiplex PCR; TCRdb keeps in-frame clones, though not all of them. The sample lists some 270,000 clones; approximately 90% were seen once. This receptor was taken from a man aged 35-49 years who had been exposed to COVID-19. Sequencing was performed on PBMCs or T cells enriched from blood (not recorded which). This chain connects TRBV6-5 to TRBJ1-2, with a possible D match to TRBD1 (6 bases). DNA for the CDR3: TGTGCCAGCAGTTCCTGGGACACCGACAACTATGGCTACACCTTC. Amino acids: CASSSWDTDNYGYTF.